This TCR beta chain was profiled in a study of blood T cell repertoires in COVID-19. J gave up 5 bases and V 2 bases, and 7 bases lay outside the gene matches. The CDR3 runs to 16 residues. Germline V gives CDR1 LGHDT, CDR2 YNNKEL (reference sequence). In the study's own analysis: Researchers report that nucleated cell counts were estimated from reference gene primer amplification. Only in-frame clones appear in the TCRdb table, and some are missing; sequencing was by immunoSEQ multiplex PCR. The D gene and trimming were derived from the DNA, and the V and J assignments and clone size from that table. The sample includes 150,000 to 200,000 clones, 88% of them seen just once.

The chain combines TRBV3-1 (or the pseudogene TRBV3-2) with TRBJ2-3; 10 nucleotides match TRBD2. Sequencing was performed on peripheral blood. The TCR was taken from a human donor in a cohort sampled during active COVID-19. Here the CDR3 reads CASSQRKLAGQDTQYF. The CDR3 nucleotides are TGTGCCAGCAGCCAACGGAAACTAGCGGGGCAAGATACGCAGTATTTT.